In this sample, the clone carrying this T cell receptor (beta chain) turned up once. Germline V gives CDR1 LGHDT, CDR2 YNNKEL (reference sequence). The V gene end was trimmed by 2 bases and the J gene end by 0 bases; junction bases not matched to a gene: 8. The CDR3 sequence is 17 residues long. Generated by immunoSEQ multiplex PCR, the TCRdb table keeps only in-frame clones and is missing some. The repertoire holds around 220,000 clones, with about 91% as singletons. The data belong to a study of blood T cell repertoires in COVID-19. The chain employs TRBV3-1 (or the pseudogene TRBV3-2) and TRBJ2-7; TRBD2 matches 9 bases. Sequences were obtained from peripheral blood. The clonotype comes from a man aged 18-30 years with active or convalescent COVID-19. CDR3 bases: TGTGCCAGCAGCCAATCTAGCGGGGAAACCTACTCCTACGAGCAGTACTTC. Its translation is CASSQSSGETYSYEQYF.